The present TCR beta chain was sequenced within a study of regulatory T cells in long-lasting Graves disease (dated by TCRdb to 2020 to 2022). About the study as a whole: Persistent Graves' disease meant more than 5 years of antithyroid drug treatment with TSH receptor autoantibodies that stayed positive. Peripheral blood TCR sequencing and RNA sequencing compared persistent Graves' disease patients with newly diagnosed Graves' disease patients. The study was registered as a clinical trial and conducted in China. TCR sequencing covered 13 persistent and 20 or so newly diagnosed Graves' disease patients, some 33 samples in total. Persistent Graves' disease patients in the clinical cohort had taken antithyroid drugs for roughly ten years on average. The paper as a whole reports these results and caveats: A larger number of public clonotypes was shared among persistent patients (over 2,500) than among newly diagnosed patients (about 990). As a limitation, the authors acknowledged that the small sample size may reduce accuracy. Sequencing and analysis were limited to the TCR beta chain. Because the primary lesion, thyroid tissue, could not be accessed, the study looked at peripheral blood alone. Persistent Graves' disease patients showed lower TCR Shannon entropy and fewer highly expanded clones than newly diagnosed patients, suggesting clonal expansion. Persistent disease showed preferential use of TRBV28, TRBJ1-2 and TRBJ2-5, whereas newly diagnosed disease favored TRBV20-1 and TRBJ2-1.

This clonotype was observed at least ten times. Which antigen it targets is not known. No much larger clone exists at a distance of one base, and base qualities are not known. Receptor amplification or capture employed multiplex PCR. The sample was run on an Illumina HiSeq 4000. TCR beta libraries were built with iRepertoire HTBI primers and Arm-PCR amplification of CDR3 regions. PCR products were gel purified before sequencing. In the source study's methods: Gene usage analysis of CDR3 amino acid clonotypes used the approximately 56 TRBV and about 13 TRBJ segments found across samples. COPE and FqMerger were used to merge filtered high-quality paired reads into contigs. BLAST was used to align contigs to IMGT TRBV, TRBD and TRBJ reference genes, with CDR3 defined following IMGT. Highly expanded clones were defined as clonotypes with a frequency above 0.1%. Shannon entropy served as the measure of repertoire diversity, while the Gini coefficient captured V-J evenness. Clonotypes shared by more than one individual were considered public. TCRdb passed the public sequencing reads through fastp at Q25 and MiXCR, retaining productive beta sequences. Each CDR3 protein gets just one entry, which takes the most common genes and DNA from the rows behind it. The V and J calls, along with clone size, are taken from TCRdb and not from the paper's own processing. Here the sample has 250,000 to 300,000 distinct CDR3 sequences; around 21% occur a single time. More than 55% of the sample is taken by the ten largest.

For this chain, trimming is 4 bases at the V end and 5 bases at the J end, and the number of junction bases without a gene match is 3. CDR1 MNHEY and CDR2 SMNVEV were looked up in the germline V gene (reference sequence). The CDR3 covers 14 residues, taking in both the cysteine and the phenylalanine. Kept here is only the CDR3 DNA, which spans 42 bases and is read in frame from base 1. The sample's time point, from its label and the paper: persistent/refractory GD, antithyroid drugs over 5 years with positive TRAb. For both TCR sequencing and RNA sequencing, RNA was extracted from PBMCs using TRIzol. The diagnosis of Graves' disease was made according to American Thyroid Association guidelines. Patients were recruited from an endocrinology department in Xi'an, China. Each patient gave approximately 10 milliliters of peripheral blood, collected in an EDTA anticoagulant tube. PBMCs were isolated by Ficoll Paque Plus density gradient separation without further T cell sorting. An Agilent 2100 Bioanalyzer and agarose gel were used to check RNA quality, and a NanoDrop 2000 was used to measure RNA concentration.

The chain couples TRBV27 to TRBJ2-5; 11 middle bases align to TRBD2. The source was peripheral blood mononuclear cells (PBMCs), collected when the disease was refractory, from a patient treated with antithyroid drugs. The sequence was collected from a female donor with Graves disease. The encoded CDR3 is CASSSSGRRETQYF. The nucleotide sequence reads TGTGCCAGCAGTTCTAGCGGGAGGAGGGAGACCCAGTACTTC.